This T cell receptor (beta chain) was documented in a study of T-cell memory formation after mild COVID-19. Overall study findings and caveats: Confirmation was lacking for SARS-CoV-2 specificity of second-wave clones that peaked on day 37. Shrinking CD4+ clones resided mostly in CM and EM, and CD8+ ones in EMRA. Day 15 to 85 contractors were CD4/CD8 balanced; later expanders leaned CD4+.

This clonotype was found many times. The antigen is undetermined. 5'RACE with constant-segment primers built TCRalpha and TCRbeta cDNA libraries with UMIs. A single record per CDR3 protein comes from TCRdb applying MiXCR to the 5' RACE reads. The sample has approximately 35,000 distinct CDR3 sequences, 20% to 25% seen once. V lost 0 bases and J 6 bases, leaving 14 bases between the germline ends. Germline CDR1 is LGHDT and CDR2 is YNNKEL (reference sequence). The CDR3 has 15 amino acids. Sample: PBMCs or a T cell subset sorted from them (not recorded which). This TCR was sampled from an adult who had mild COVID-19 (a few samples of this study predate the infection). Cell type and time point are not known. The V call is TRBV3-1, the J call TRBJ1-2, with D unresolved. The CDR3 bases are TGTGCCAGCAGCCAAGAATGGCGGCGCGGGCATGGCTACACCTTC. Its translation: CASSQEWRRGHGYTF.